The rows below give T cell receptor beta chains drawn from one sample of a study of CD8+ T cells in alopecia areata. Libraries were prepared by immunoSEQ multiplex PCR; TCRdb keeps only in-frame clonotypes and omits some of them. This table holds approximately 180,000 clones, about 61% found once. The sample consisted of CD4+ T cells sorted from blood, taken at approximately week 56, from a patient treated with tofacitinib. These TCRs come from a human donor with alopecia areata. The CDR3 runs from the conserved cysteine through the conserved F or W. Fields, in order: V gene, CDR3 length, J gene, CDR3 protein.

>TRBV7-7|12|TRBJ1-2
CASIPRDQGYTF
>TRBV18|16|TRBJ1-1
CASSPGQTVLNTEAFF
>TRBV4-1|18|TRBJ2-4
CASSQGDQTGVAKNIQYF
>TRBV7-9|12|TRBJ1-2
CASSETGWSYTF
>TRBV12-5|11|TRBJ2-3
CASGLDGTQYF
>TRBV4-2|16|TRBJ1-5
CASSQVFGTSNQPQHF
>TRBV23-1|17|TRBJ1-2
CASSQSDRTIPGYGYTF
>TRBV11-1|14|TRBJ2-7
CASSSRGATYEQYF
>TRBV7-2|16|TRBJ1-2
CASSLVGGEGNYGYTF
>TRBV5-1|15|TRBJ2-7
CASSLEAGNFYEQYF
>TRBV27|13|TRBJ2-1
CASSSRGYNEQFF
>TRBV9|15|TRBJ2-3
CASSQSRGHTDTQYF
>TRBV18|12|TRBJ2-7
CASSPEFYEQYF
>TRBV11-3|14|TRBJ2-2
CASSLVRGPGELFF
>TRBV7-9|14|TRBJ2-2
CASSPGLHTGELFF
>TRBV5-1|12|TRBJ2-1
CASSFGVNEQFF
>TRBV5-1|13|TRBJ2-1
CASSLETGQQQFF